The clone carrying this T cell receptor beta chain has only a few counts. The antigen remains undetermined. The data were obtained in a study of blood T cells in healthy people across ages. Broader study findings: Higher diversity, along with more naive CD4+ cells, distinguished long-lived donors from aged donors.

The CDR3 runs to 14 residues. V lost 8 bases and J 4 bases, leaving 19 bases between the germline ends. From germline, CDR1 is SQVTM and CDR2 ANQGSEA. A second PCR, run for about 6 to 11 cycles, used a sample-barcoded 5' primer plus a J-beta primer mix. TCRdb re-called the 5' RACE reads through MiXCR, storing one row per CDR3 protein. The sample carries 1,500,000 or so distinct CDR3 sequences, about 45% recorded once. The chain links TRBV29-1 to TRBJ2-3; D possibly matches TRBD1 or TRBD2 (5 bases each). Sequencing was performed on blood. This receptor was taken from a woman aged 18-30 years in good health. The CDR3 spells CSTRDEIHADTQYF. The CDR3 DNA is TGCAGCACCCGGGACGAAATTCACGCAGATACGCAGTATTTT.